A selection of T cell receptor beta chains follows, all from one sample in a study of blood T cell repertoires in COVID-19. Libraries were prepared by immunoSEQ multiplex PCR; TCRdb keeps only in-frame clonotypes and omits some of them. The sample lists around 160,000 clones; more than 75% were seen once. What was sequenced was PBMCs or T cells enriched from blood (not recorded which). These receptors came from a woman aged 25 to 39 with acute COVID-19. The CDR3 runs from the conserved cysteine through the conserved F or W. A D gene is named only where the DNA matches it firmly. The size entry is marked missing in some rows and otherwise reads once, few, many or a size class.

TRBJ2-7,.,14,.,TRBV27,TGTGCCAGCAGGAAGAGGGGGAGTGGGAACGAGCAGTACTTC,CASRKRGSGNEQYF
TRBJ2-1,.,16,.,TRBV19,TGTGCCAGTAGTATGCGTCCGACAGGCTCCTACAATGAGCAGTTCTTC,CASSMRPTGSYNEQFF
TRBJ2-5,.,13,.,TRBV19,TGTGCCAGTAGTATAGGGGAGTGGGAGACCCAGTACTTC,CASSIGEWETQYF
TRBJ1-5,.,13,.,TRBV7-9,TGTGCCAGCAGCCCCAAGGGGGATCAGCCCCAGCATTTT,CASSPKGDQPQHF
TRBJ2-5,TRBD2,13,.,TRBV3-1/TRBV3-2,TGTGCCAGCAGCCGAGCGGGAGCAGAGACCCAGTACTTC,CASSRAGAETQYF
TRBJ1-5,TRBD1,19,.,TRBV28,TGTGCCAGCAGTTCCCCTCCGGGACAGGGGGCGTATAGCAATCAGCCCCAGCATTTT,CASSSPPGQGAYSNQPQHF
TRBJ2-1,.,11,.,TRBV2,TGTGCCAGCACGGGCTACAATGAGCAGTTCTTC,CASTGYNEQFF
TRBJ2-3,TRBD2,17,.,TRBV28,TGTGCCAGCAGTTTAACCCCACTAGCGGGAGTCCCAGATACGCAGTATTTT,CASSLTPLAGVPDTQYF
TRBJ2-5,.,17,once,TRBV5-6,TGTGCCAGCAGCTTATTGCTAGCCGGGTTTGCTCAAGAGACCCAGTACTTC,CASSLLLAGFAQETQYF
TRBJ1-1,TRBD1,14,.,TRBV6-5,TGTGCCAGCACCACGACAGGGGGAAACACTGAAGCTTTCTTT,CASTTTGGNTEAFF
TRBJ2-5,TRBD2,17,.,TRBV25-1,TGTGCCAGCAGTGAGCCCCTTCGAGCGGGGATCCAAGAGACCCAGTACTTC,CASSEPLRAGIQETQYF
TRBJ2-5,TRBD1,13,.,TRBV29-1,TGCAGCGTGTACAGGGGTCCCCAAGAGACCCAGTACTTC,CSVYRGPQETQYF
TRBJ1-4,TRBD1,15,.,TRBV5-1,TGCGCCAGCAGCATAAACAGGGGGGGTTCTGAAAAACTGTTTTTT,CASSINRGGSEKLFF
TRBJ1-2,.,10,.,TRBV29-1,TGCAGCGTTCGCAGCTATGGCTACACCTTC,CSVRSYGYTF
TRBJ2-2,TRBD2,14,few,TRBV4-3,TGCGCCAGCAGCCAGGGACTAGCCCCCGGGGAGCTGTTTTTT,CASSQGLAPGELFF
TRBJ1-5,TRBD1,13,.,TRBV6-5,TGTGCCAGCCTAGGGACAGACAATCAGCCCCAGCATTTT,CASLGTDNQPQHF
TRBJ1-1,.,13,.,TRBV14,TGTGCCAGCAGCCAAGATCGGGGGGCTGAAGCTTTCTTT,CASSQDRGAEAFF
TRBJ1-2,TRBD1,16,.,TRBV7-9,TGTGCCAGCAGCCCAATGGGACAGTCAGATTCCTATGGCTACACCTTC,CASSPMGQSDSYGYTF
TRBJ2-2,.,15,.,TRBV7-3,TGTGCCAGCAGCCTCGGCAGGGGGGCCACCGGGGAGCTGTTTTTT,CASSLGRGATGELFF
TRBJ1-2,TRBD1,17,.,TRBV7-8,TGTGCCAGCAGCTTATCTGTGGCAGGGGGATCTAACTATGGCTACACCTTC,CASSLSVAGGSNYGYTF
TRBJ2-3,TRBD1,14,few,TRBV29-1,TGCAGCGCCGCCGGGACAGGGGGCTCCAATACGCAGTATTTT,CSAAGTGGSNTQYF
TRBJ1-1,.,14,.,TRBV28,TGTGCCAGCACCGATCGCAGGGGAAACACTGAAGCTTTCTTT,CASTDRRGNTEAFF
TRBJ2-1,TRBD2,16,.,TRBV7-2,TGTGCCAGCAGCCCGGGACTAGCGGGAGTGTACAATGAGCAGTTCTTC,CASSPGLAGVYNEQFF
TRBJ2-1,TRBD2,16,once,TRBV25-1,TGTGCCAGCAGTGATCGAGAGACTAGCGGTTACAATGAGCAGTTCTTC,CASSDRETSGYNEQFF
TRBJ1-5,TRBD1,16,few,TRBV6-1,TGTGCCAGCAGTGAAAAAGGGACAGGGCCAGGACTCCCCCAGCATTTT,CASSEKGTGPGLPQHF
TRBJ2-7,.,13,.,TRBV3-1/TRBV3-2,TGTGCCAGCAGCCAAGAGGGAGTCGGCGAGCAGTACTTC,CASSQEGVGEQYF
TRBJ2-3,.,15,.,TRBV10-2,TGCGCCAGCAGGGAGAGCGTGGTGGTTATAGATACGCAGTATTTT,CASRESVVVIDTQYF
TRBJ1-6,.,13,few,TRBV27,TGTGCCAGCAGTGCCCGGGACTTTTCACCCCTCCACTTT,CASSARDFSPLHF
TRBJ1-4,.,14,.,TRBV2,TGTGCCAGCAGGACCGAGAGACTGGCTGAAAAACTGTTTTTT,CASRTERLAEKLFF
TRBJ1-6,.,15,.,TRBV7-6,TGTGCCAGCAGCTCAAGAGTCGTCCCAAATTCACCCCTCCACTTT,CASSSRVVPNSPLHF
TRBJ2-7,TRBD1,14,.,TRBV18,TGTGCCAGCTCCGCCGGGACAGCCACCTACGAGCAGTACTTC,CASSAGTATYEQYF
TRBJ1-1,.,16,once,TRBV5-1,TGCGCCAGCAGCCCGGCCGGGAGCCTAACTGACACTGAAGCTTTCTTT,CASSPAGSLTDTEAFF
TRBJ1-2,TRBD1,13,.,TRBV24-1,TGTGCCACCAGCCAGACAGGGGTCTATGGCTACACCTTC,CATSQTGVYGYTF
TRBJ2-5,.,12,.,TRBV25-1,TGTGCCAGCACCGGGTCCCAAGAGACCCAGTACTTC,CASTGSQETQYF
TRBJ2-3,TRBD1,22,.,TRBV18,TGTGCCAGCTCACCACCAGGACAGCTAGCCAGGTGGGGGACAGCTAGCACAGATACGCAGTATTTT,CASSPPGQLARWGTASTDTQYF
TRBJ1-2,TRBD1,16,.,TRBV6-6,TGTGCCAGCAGAGGGGGGGGACAGGGATTTGACTATGGCTACACCTTC,CASRGGGQGFDYGYTF
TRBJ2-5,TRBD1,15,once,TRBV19,TGTGCCACCTCAGGGGGCCAGGCGCGTCAAGAGACCCAGTACTTC,CATSGGQARQETQYF
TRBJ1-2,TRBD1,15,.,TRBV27,TGTGCCAGCAGCTTCCTGGACAGGGGGACCTATGGCTACACCTTC,CASSFLDRGTYGYTF
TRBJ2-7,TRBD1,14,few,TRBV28,TGTGCCAGCAGTTCCCCGACAGGGGTGGGTGAGCAGTACTTC,CASSSPTGVGEQYF
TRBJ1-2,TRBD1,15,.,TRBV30,TGTGCCTGGAGTGAGGGACAGGGGGCATTCGAGGGCTACACCTTC,CAWSEGQGAFEGYTF
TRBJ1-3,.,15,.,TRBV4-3,TGCGCCAGCAGCCAAGGTGCAGAGAGGTATCCCACCATATATTTT,CASSQGAERYPTIYF
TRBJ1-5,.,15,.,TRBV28,TGTGCCAGCAGTTTCGCAGGGAATAGCAATCAGCCCCAGCATTTT,CASSFAGNSNQPQHF
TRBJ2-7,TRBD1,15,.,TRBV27,TGTGCCAGCAGTTTGAGACAGGGGTCAACCTACGAGCAGTACTTC,CASSLRQGSTYEQYF
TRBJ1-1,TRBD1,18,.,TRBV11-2,TGTGCCAGCAGCTTAGGGGGACAGAGGGGAATACTGAACACTGAAGCTTTCTTT,CASSLGGQRGILNTEAFF
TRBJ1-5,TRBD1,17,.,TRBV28,TGTGCCAGCAGTTTAGACACAGGGGCCACTAGCAATCAGCCCCAGCATTTT,CASSLDTGATSNQPQHF
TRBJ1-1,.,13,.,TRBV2,TGTGCCAGCAACGGGGGTCAGGGTGTTGGAGCTTTCTTT,CASNGGQGVGAFF
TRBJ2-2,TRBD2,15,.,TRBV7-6,TGTGCCAGCAGCACCGGGACTAGCGTTTCAGGGGAGCTGTTTTTT,CASSTGTSVSGELFF